The 19 T cell receptor beta chains reported below all come from one sample, sequenced in a study of blood T cell repertoires in COVID-19. Libraries were prepared by immunoSEQ multiplex PCR; TCRdb keeps only in-frame clonotypes and omits some of them. This table has around 84,000 clones, approximately 86% appearing once. The sample comprised peripheral blood. All receptors derive from a man older than 75 with active or convalescent COVID-19.

The J gene is TRBJ2-2, the V gene TRBV28, with D tentatively TRBD2 (6 bases). Deletions cut 3 bases from V and 3 bases from J, with 14 bases between. Germline CDR1 is MDHEN and CDR2 is SYDVKM. The CDR3 spans 16 residues. In DNA form, the CDR3 reads TGTGCCAGCAGTTTTAGGGTTAGCGGCCACACCGGGGAGCTGTTTTTT. Protein: CASSFRVSGHTGELFF.

Notes on this clone: The sample carries other DNA sequences with the same CDR3. The rearrangement links TRBV6-4 to TRBJ1-1; D not certain. Trimming shortened V by 5 bases and J by 2 bases, and 9 bases separated the two germline ends. There are 13 residues in the CDR3. The germline V gene has CDR1 MRHNA and CDR2 SNTAGT. The CDR3 region is CASSRTGNTEAFF. DNA for the CDR3: TGTGCCAGCAGTAGGACGGGAAACACTGAAGCTTTCTTT.

The gene calls are TRBV15 and TRBJ2-1, with TRBD2 as a possible D gene (6 bases). This CDR3 spans 15 amino acids. V shed 2 bases and J shed 12 bases, with 20 bases lying between them. Germline V lookup: CDR1 LNHNV, CDR2 YYDKDF (reference sequence). The CDR3 DNA is TGTGCCACCAGCAGAATAAGAGAGATTGGGCGGGGGCAGTTCTTC. Translated, it gives CATSRIREIGRGQFF. Complete variable domain (other parts from reference TRBV15 and TRBJ2-1): DAMVIQNPRYQVTQFGKPVTLSCSQTLNHNVMYWYQQKSSQAPKLLFHYYDKDFNNEADTPDNFQSRRPNTSFCFLDIRSPGLGDTAMYLCATSRIREIGRGQFFGPGTRLTVL.

The chain has TRBV5-1 and TRBJ2-3; tentative D call: TRBD2 (6 bases). There are 15 residues in the CDR3. Germline V gene data show CDR1 as SGHRS and CDR2 as YFSETQ. The ends were cut back, 3 bases at V and 1 base at J, with 12 bases in the middle. The DNA for the CDR3 is TGCGCCAGCAGCTCACAGGAGGGGCGCACAGATACGCAGTATTTT. Translation gives CASSSQEGRTDTQYF.

The V gene is TRBV9, the J gene TRBJ1-1, with D maybe TRBD1 (6 bases). This CDR3 has 17 residues. V was trimmed by 10 bases and J by 0 bases, leaving 25 bases between them. Germline CDR1 SGDLS, CDR2 YYNGEE. CDR3 sequence (DNA): TGTGCCCGCGGGAGGGGGGGGCTAGGTGGATTGAACACTGAAGCTTTCTTT. It is translated as CARGRGGLGGLNTEAFF.

The CDR3 sequence: CATSGVRTDTQYF. CDR3 sequence (DNA): TGTGCCACCTCAGGGGTCCGCACAGATACGCAGTATTTT. This chain links TRBV2 with TRBJ2-3; the D gene is possibly TRBD1 (6 bases). This CDR3 is built from 13 residues. Germline assignment: CDR1 SNHLY and CDR2 FYNNEI. V lost 10 bases and J 1 base, leaving 12 bases between the germline ends.

This clone turned up a few times. The rearrangement joins TRBV7-8 to TRBJ1-1; 7 bases are a match to TRBD1. CDR1 is SGHVS and CDR2 is FQNEAQ in the germline V gene. This CDR3 is built from 15 residues. Germline trimming cut 1 base from V and 5 bases from J; bases unmatched to any gene: 7. CDR3 nucleotides: TGTGCCAGCAGCTTAGAAGCCAGGGGGGTTACTGAAGCTTTCTTT. Protein product: CASSLEARGVTEAFF. The full variable domain, with the rest looked up from reference TRBV7-8 and TRBJ1-1, is GAGVSQSPRYKVAKRGQDVALRCDPISGHVSLFWYQQALGQGPEFLTYFQNEAQLDKSGLPSDRFFAERPEGSVSTLKIQRTQQEDSAVYLCASSLEARGVTEAFFGQGTRLTVV.

This clone was counted only a few times. This chain links TRBV24-1 with TRBJ1-2, with D perhaps TRBD1 (6 bases). Germline CDR1 KGHDR, CDR2 SFDVKD. The CDR3 extends over 15 amino acids. The ends were cut back, 5 bases at V and 8 bases at J, with 20 bases in the middle. In DNA form, the CDR3 reads TGTGCCACCAGTGTCTACCGGGACACCGGTGGGGGCTACACCTTC. This translates into CATSVYRDTGGGYTF.

The chain combines TRBV3-1 (or the pseudogene TRBV3-2) with TRBJ1-1, with D tentatively TRBD1 (6 bases). The germline gives CDR1 LGHDT, CDR2 YNNKEL (reference sequence). The CDR3 runs 14 residues. The ends were cut back, 6 bases at V and 3 bases at J, with 14 bases in the middle. The CDR3 DNA follows: TGTGCCAGCAGGTTGGGACACCGTGACACTGAAGCTTTCTTT. It codes for CASRLGHRDTEAFF.

The chain recombines TRBV12-3 or TRBV12-4 with TRBJ1-5; D is perhaps TRBD1 (5 bases). The CDR3 is made up of 13 amino acids. Trimming pared 1 base from V and 8 bases from J, leaving 9 bases between. For the CDR3, the DNA is TGTGCCAGCAGTTTAGGGGGGGGTAAGCCCCAGCATTTT. It encodes CASSLGGGKPQHF.

The chain employs TRBV6-5 and TRBJ1-1; D is uncertain. Per the germline V gene, CDR1 is MNHEY and CDR2 is SVGAGI. The CDR3 spans 15 residues. V was pared by 4 bases and J by 3 bases, with 15 bases between. The CDR3 is CASSSLGEYDTEAFF. The CDR3 DNA reads as TGTGCCAGCAGTTCCCTCGGGGAATATGACACTGAAGCTTTCTTT.

The chain couples TRBV24-1 to TRBJ2-1, with 9 bases aligning to TRBD2. The germline V gene encodes CDR1 KGHDR and CDR2 SFDVKD. This CDR3 is built from 16 residues. The V segment lost 10 bases and the J segment 7 bases; nucleotides outside the gene matches: 16. The chain's CDR3 is CATSLEGGRAWNEQFF. In DNA, the CDR3 is TGTGCCACTTCCTTGGAAGGCGGGAGGGCCTGGAATGAGCAGTTCTTC.

The chain uses TRBV6-1 and TRBJ2-3, with a possible D match to TRBD1 (5 bases). This CDR3 spans 15 amino acids. The germline V gene encodes CDR1 MNHNS and CDR2 SASEGT. With 2 bases removed from V and 1 base from J, the gap between germline ends came to 10 bases. The chain's CDR3 is CASSEQGWGTDTQYF. The DNA of the CDR3 is TGTGCCAGCAGTGAACAGGGTTGGGGCACAGATACGCAGTATTTT.

The J gene is TRBJ1-5, the V gene TRBV6-5; maybe TRBD1 (5 bases). Between the trimmed V and J ends, which lost 8 bases and 2 bases, there was a span of 16 bases. The CDR3 extends over 15 amino acids. Germline V gene sequence: CDR1 MNHEY, CDR2 SVGAGI. Written as DNA, the CDR3 is TGTGCCAGCCACTGGGGGGAGATTGGCAATCAGCCCCAGCATTTT. It yields the protein CASHWGEIGNQPQHF.

The chain is built from TRBV19 and TRBJ1-1; perhaps TRBD1 as D (5 bases). V was pared by 4 bases and J by 1 base, with 10 bases between. CDR3 length: 14 residues. Germline assignment: CDR1 LNHDA and CDR2 SQIVND (reference sequence). The DNA of the CDR3 is TGTGCCAGTAGTAATGACAGATCGAACACTGAAGCTTTCTTT. It yields the protein CASSNDRSNTEAFF.

The genes are TRBV6-4 and TRBJ1-2; 7 bases line up with TRBD1. CDR1 is MRHNA, CDR2 SNTAGT, per germline. After removal of 4 bases from V and 3 bases from J, the junction contained 8 bases not matched to a gene. The CDR3 consists of 15 residues. CDR3 residues: CASSATRQGDYGYTF. The CDR3 DNA is TGTGCCAGCAGTGCGACCCGACAGGGCGACTATGGCTACACCTTC.

In this sample, this clone turned up once. The CDR3: CASSLDPDYGYTF. CDR3 DNA sequence: TGTGCCAGCAGCTTAGACCCAGACTATGGCTACACCTTC. The chain has TRBV7-2 and TRBJ1-2; D gene unclear. The CDR3 covers 13 residues. Per the germline V gene, CDR1 is SGHTA and CDR2 is FQGNSA. V lost 1 base and J lost 3, with 6 bases in between.

The chain uses TRBV9 and TRBJ1-4; 10 nucleotides line up with TRBD1. Germline V gives CDR1 SGDLS, CDR2 YYNGEE. The CDR3 contains 14 residues. Trimming removed 4 bases from V and 8 bases from J; junction bases left unmatched: 5. CDR3 sequence: CASSRQGAREKLFF. Here the CDR3 DNA reads TGTGCCAGCAGCCGACAGGGGGCGCGGGAAAAACTGTTTTTT.

This clone has just a few counts. V gene TRBV25-1 combines with J gene TRBJ1-4; 9 nucleotides agree with TRBD1. Germline trimming cut 3 bases from V and 8 bases from J; bases unmatched to any gene: 7. The length of the CDR3 is 15 residues. CDR1 is MGHDK and CDR2 is SYGVNS in the germline V gene. The DNA for the CDR3 is TGTGCCAGCAGTGACCACAGGGGGCGCTTGGAAAAACTGTTTTTT. Its protein product is CASSDHRGRLEKLFF.